This T cell receptor (beta chain) originates from a study of identifying expanded T cells in peripheral blood. TCRdb's copy holds only in-frame clones and misses some; the assay was immunoSEQ multiplex PCR. The sample lists under 100,000 clones, about 90% occurring once. For this clone: The antigen remains undetermined.

Study results and limitations: Clone count variance between two-week samples rose with total template count.

Trimming shortened V by 0 bases and J by 4 bases, and 12 bases separated the two germline ends. This CDR3 comprises 15 residues. CDR1 and CDR2 from the germline V gene are KGHSH and LQKENI. V gene TRBV18 combines with J gene TRBJ1-1; no clear D gene. The TCR was taken from a person aged 18 to 69 in good health. Sequencing was carried out using blood. CDR3 in DNA: TGTGCCAGCTCACCACCCGGCCAGCGGGGCACTGAAGCTTTCTTT. Amino acid sequence: CASSPPGQRGTEAFF.